The rows below give T cell receptor beta chains drawn from one sample of a study of shared clonotypes between healthy human individuals. Assay used: immunoSEQ multiplex PCR; TCRdb lists only in-frame clones, some missing. The table shows under 2,500,000 clones, with under 97% occurring only once. The sample was naive CD4+ T cells sorted from blood. Every receptor here comes from a man between 18 and 35 years old in good health. The CDR3 runs from the conserved cysteine through the conserved F or W. The D gene is left open where the match is weak. A clone size is listed for some rows: how often the clone was seen (once, few, many), or a class if it is expanded.

J gene | clone size | V gene | D gene | CDR3 protein | CDR3 DNA
TRBJ2-1 | NA | TRBV7-6 | TRBD1 | CASSLRDRGFTEQFF | TGTGCCAGCAGCTTACGGGACAGGGGATTCACTGAGCAGTTCTTC
TRBJ2-6 | NA | TRBV11-2 | NA | CASSLDRVQVSPGANVLTF | TGTGCCAGCAGCTTAGATCGGGTACAGGTATCACCTGGGGCCAACGTCCTGACTTTC
TRBJ1-2 | NA | TRBV5-1 | NA | CASSLEAEGGYTF | TGCGCCAGCAGCTTGGAGGCAGAAGGCGGCTACACCTTC
TRBJ1-2 | NA | TRBV25-1 | TRBD1 | CASSTGGNYGYTF | TGTGCCAGCAGTACAGGGGGTAACTATGGCTACACCTTC
TRBJ2-7 | NA | TRBV6-5 | NA | CASSSQGIEQYF | TGTGCCAGCAGTTCCCAAGGAATCGAGCAGTACTTC
TRBJ1-5 | NA | TRBV28 | NA | CASSFGGVADQPQHF | TGTGCCAGCAGTTTCGGGGGAGTCGCGGATCAGCCCCAGCATTTT
TRBJ1-1 | NA | TRBV4-1 | NA | CASSQGVVRSAFF | TGCGCCAGCAGCCAAGGAGTTGTGAGGAGTGCTTTCTTT
TRBJ1-2 | NA | TRBV20-1 | NA | CSALPGYTF | TGCAGTGCACTACCTGGCTACACCTTC
TRBJ2-7 | once | TRBV7-6 | NA | CASSLRVDTYEQYF | TGTGCCAGCAGCTTGAGGGTTGACACCTACGAGCAGTACTTC
TRBJ2-3 | NA | TRBV7-2 | NA | CASSGRVSTDTQYF | TGTGCCAGCAGCGGCCGCGTATCCACAGATACGCAGTATTTT
TRBJ2-7 | NA | TRBV10-1 | NA | CASSPGTPYEQYF | TGCGCCAGCAGTCCCGGGACTCCGTACGAGCAGTACTTC
TRBJ1-5 | NA | TRBV6-1 | TRBD1 | CASSGQGWNQPQHF | TGTGCCAGCAGTGGACAGGGGTGGAATCAGCCCCAGCATTTT
TRBJ1-6 | NA | TRBV18 | NA | CASSPQGSSYNSPLHF | TGTGCCAGCTCACCACAGGGGAGCTCCTATAATTCACCCCTCCACTTT
TRBJ2-1 | NA | TRBV27 | NA | CASSSRDSYNEQFF | TGTGCCAGCAGTTCCCGGGACTCCTACAATGAGCAGTTCTTC
TRBJ2-7 | NA | TRBV5-6 | NA | CASRRAGTTYEQYF | TGTGCCAGCAGGCGGGCCGGCACAACCTACGAGCAGTACTTC
TRBJ2-1 | once | TRBV20-1 | NA | CSAVKNNEQFF | TGCAGTGCTGTAAAAAACAATGAGCAGTTCTTC
TRBJ2-7 | NA | TRBV28 | NA | CASSFRRGGRYEQYF | TGTGCCAGCAGTTTTAGAAGGGGGGGCAGGTACGAGCAGTACTTC
TRBJ1-6 | NA | TRBV7-2 | NA | CASSLARGDPYNSPLHF | TGTGCCAGCAGCTTAGCGCGGGGCGACCCCTATAATTCACCCCTCCACTTT
TRBJ2-7 | NA | TRBV6-1 | NA | CASTQGFRYEQYF | TGTGCCAGCACCCAGGGGTTCCGCTACGAGCAGTACTTC
TRBJ2-5 | NA | TRBV30 | NA | CAWRGTIRETQYF | TGTGCCTGGAGAGGAACTATTAGGGAGACCCAGTACTTC
TRBJ2-2 | NA | TRBV19 | TRBD2 | CASSITGPLAVFSGTGELFF | TGTGCCAGTAGTATAACGGGGCCGCTTGCCGTATTTAGCGGGACCGGGGAGCTGTTTTTT
TRBJ2-5 | NA | TRBV19 | NA | CASSMGGWETQYF | TGTGCCAGTAGTATGGGGGGCTGGGAGACCCAGTACTTC
TRBJ1-5 | NA | TRBV19 | NA | CASSIGRAGNQPQHF | TGTGCCAGTAGTATCGGAAGGGCAGGGAATCAGCCCCAGCATTTT
TRBJ2-3 | NA | TRBV28 | NA | CASSVPTDTQYF | TGTGCCAGCAGCGTACCCACAGATACGCAGTATTTT
TRBJ1-3 | once | TRBV2 | TRBD1 | CASSADRASGNTIYF | TGTGCCAGCAGCGCCGACAGGGCGTCTGGAAACACCATATATTTT
TRBJ2-1 | NA | TRBV4-1 | TRBD2 | CASSQEVAGGGEQFF | TGCGCCAGCAGCCAAGAAGTTGCGGGGGGGGGTGAGCAGTTCTTC
TRBJ2-7 | NA | TRBV7-9 | NA | CASSLGQPRNEQYF | TGTGCCAGCAGCTTAGGGCAGCCCCGCAACGAGCAGTACTTC
TRBJ2-3 | NA | TRBV5-4 | TRBD1 | CASSGQGATDTQYF | TGTGCCAGCAGTGGACAGGGGGCGACAGATACGCAGTATTTT
TRBJ2-5 | NA | TRBV30 | TRBD2 | CAWSVGLAEETQYF | TGTGCCTGGAGTGTTGGTCTAGCGGAGGAGACCCAGTACTTC
TRBJ2-5 | NA | TRBV7-2 | TRBD2 | CASSRRGSGKGGETQYF | TGTGCCAGCAGCCGGCGGGGTAGCGGGAAGGGTGGAGAGACCCAGTACTTC
TRBJ2-1 | NA | TRBV14 | NA | CASSQNTGWFF | TGTGCCAGCAGCCAAAACACCGGATGGTTCTTC
TRBJ2-7 | once | TRBV7-2 | NA | CASSSGTLEQYF | TGTGCCAGCAGTTCAGGGACGCTCGAGCAGTACTTC
TRBJ1-5 | NA | TRBV4-1 | NA | CASSQASGYSNQPQHF | TGCGCCAGCAGCCAAGCTTCCGGATATAGCAATCAGCCCCAGCATTTT
TRBJ1-5 | NA | TRBV6-6 | TRBD1 | CASRQGQGVNNQPQHF | TGTGCCAGCAGACAAGGACAGGGAGTGAACAATCAGCCCCAGCATTTT
TRBJ1-6 | once | TRBV5-5 | TRBD1 | CASSYTTGTGVSPLHF | TGTGCCAGCAGTTACACGACCGGGACAGGGGTTTCACCCCTCCACTTT
TRBJ1-6 | NA | TRBV19 | TRBD1 | CASSAEGQGYRSPLHF | TGTGCCAGTAGTGCCGAGGGACAGGGGTATCGGTCACCCCTCCACTTT
TRBJ2-3 | once | TRBV6-4 | NA | CATRGNPSTDTQYF | TGTGCCACCAGGGGCAACCCGAGCACAGATACGCAGTATTTT
TRBJ1-1 | once | TRBV6-6 | NA | CASTQKGNTEAFF | TGTGCCAGCACCCAGAAGGGTAACACTGAAGCTTTCTTT
TRBJ1-3 | few | TRBV19 | NA | CASGGGGNTIYF | TGTGCCAGCGGAGGGGGAGGAAACACCATATATTTT
TRBJ1-6 | NA | TRBV5-6 | TRBD1 | CASSVTGGNSPLHF | TGTGCCAGCAGCGTTACAGGGGGGAATTCACCCCTCCACTTT
TRBJ2-7 | NA | TRBV7-8 | NA | CASSLAEVYEQYF | TGTGCCAGCAGCTTAGCAGAGGTTTACGAGCAGTACTTC
TRBJ1-5 | NA | TRBV30 | NA | CAWSGALEGFGQPQHF | TGTGCCTGGAGTGGCGCGCTTGAGGGCTTCGGCCAGCCCCAGCATTTT
TRBJ2-7 | NA | TRBV28 | NA | CASRGAPLGLYEQYF | TGTGCCAGCAGAGGCGCACCCCTGGGGCTCTACGAGCAGTACTTC
TRBJ1-4 | NA | TRBV6-1 | NA | CASSEALGQEVGKLFF | TGTGCCAGCAGTGAAGCGCTTGGGCAGGAGGTCGGAAAACTGTTTTTT
TRBJ2-7 | NA | TRBV7-2 | NA | CASSLAGQGIGEQYF | TGTGCCAGCAGCTTAGCCGGGCAGGGGATCGGCGAGCAGTACTTC